This T cell receptor beta chain came from a study of blood T cell repertoires in COVID-19. Clones were sequenced by immunoSEQ multiplex PCR, and TCRdb holds only the in-frame ones, with some missing. This table has about 270,000 clones, 65% to 90% appearing once. V lost 5 bases, J lost 4 bases, and 27 bases lay in between. The length of the CDR3 is 18 residues. CDR1 is SEHNR, CDR2 FQNEAQ, per germline (reference sequence). The chain uses TRBV7-9 and TRBJ2-7; D is possibly TRBD1 (7 bases). The sample taken for sequencing was peripheral blood. The receptor's source is a human donor in a cohort sampled during active COVID-19. The CDR3 coding sequence is TGTGCCAGCAGCCGACCTGTTTCGCTCAGGGGGGCCCGGTACGAGCAGTACTTC. Translation gives CASSRPVSLRGARYEQYF.